This T cell receptor (beta chain) was observed in a study of vaccination effects on CD4 cells after COVID-19. ViraFEST used viral peptide pools to expand antigen-specific CD4+ T cells before sequencing. The authors isolated CD4+ T cells after roughly eleven days of culture. Convalescent patients had PCR-confirmed SARS-CoV-2 infection between March and December 2020. Assay: immunoSEQ multiplex PCR; the TCRdb copy retains only in-frame clones and omits some. Of roughly 54,000 clones listed, approximately 73% are singletons. As concerns this clone: Antigen unknown.

Trimming removed 8 bases from V and 0 bases from J, with 8 bases in between. The CDR3 contains 13 residues. Germline values: CDR1 SGHTA, CDR2 FQGTGA. This chain connects TRBV7-3 to TRBJ2-1; unclear D gene. This specimen consisted of CD4+ T cells from PBMCs cultured with HIV peptides, obtained before COVID-19 vaccination. Specified subset: HIV-1 Nef peptide pool negative control/reference culture. The origin of this receptor is a human donor who had a prior SARS-CoV-2 infection. The CDR3 region is CASSTDSYNEQFF. In nucleotides, the CDR3 is TGTGCCAGCTCGACTGACTCCTACAATGAGCAGTTCTTC.